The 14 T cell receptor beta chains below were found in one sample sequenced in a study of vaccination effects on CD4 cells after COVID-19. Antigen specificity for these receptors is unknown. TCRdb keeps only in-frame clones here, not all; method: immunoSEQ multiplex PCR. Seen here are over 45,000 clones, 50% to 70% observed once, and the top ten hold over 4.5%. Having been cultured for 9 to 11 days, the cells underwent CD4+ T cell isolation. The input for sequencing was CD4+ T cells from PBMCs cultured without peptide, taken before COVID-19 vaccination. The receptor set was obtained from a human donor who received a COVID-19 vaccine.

The CDR3 spells CACSRGVNTEAFF. Here the CDR3 DNA reads TGTGCCTGCTCAAGGGGGGTGAACACTGAAGCTTTCTTT. The rearrangement joins TRBV30 to TRBJ1-1, with D perhaps TRBD1 (6 bases). CDR3 size: 13 residues. Germline CDR1 reads GTSNPN; CDR2 reads SVGIG (reference sequence). V lost 6 bases and J lost 0, with 11 bases in between.

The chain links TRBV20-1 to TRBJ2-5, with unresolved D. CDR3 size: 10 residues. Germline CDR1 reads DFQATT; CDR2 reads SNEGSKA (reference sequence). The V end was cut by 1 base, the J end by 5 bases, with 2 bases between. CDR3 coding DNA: TGCAGTGCTAGAGGGGAGACCCAGTACTTC. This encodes CSARGETQYF.

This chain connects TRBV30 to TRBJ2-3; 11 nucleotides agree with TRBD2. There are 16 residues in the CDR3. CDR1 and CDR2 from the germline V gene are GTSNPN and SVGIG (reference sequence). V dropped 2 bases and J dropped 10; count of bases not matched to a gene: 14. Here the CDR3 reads CAWSNRLAGRRGAQYF. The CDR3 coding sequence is TGTGCCTGGAGTAATAGACTAGCGGGGAGGCGGGGGGCGCAGTATTTT.

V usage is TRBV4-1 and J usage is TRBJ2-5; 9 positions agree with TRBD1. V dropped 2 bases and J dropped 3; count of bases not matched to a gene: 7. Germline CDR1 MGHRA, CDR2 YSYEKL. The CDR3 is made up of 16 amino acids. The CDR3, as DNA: TGCGCCAGCAGCCAACCCCCGGGACAGGGAAAAGAGACCCAGTACTTC. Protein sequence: CASSQPPGQGKETQYF.

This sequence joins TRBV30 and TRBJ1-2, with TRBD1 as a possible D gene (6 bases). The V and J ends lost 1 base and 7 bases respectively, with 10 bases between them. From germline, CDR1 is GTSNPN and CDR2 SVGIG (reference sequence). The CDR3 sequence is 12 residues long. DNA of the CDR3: TGTGCCTGGAGTGGGACAGACCGTGGCTACACCTTC. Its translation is CAWSGTDRGYTF.

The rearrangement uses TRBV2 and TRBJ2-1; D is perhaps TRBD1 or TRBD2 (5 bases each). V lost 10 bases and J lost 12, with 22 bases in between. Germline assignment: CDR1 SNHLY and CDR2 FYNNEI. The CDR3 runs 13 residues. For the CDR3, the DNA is TGTGCCACCGACGAGTTAGGGACGGGTAGGCAGTTCTTC. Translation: CATDELGTGRQFF.

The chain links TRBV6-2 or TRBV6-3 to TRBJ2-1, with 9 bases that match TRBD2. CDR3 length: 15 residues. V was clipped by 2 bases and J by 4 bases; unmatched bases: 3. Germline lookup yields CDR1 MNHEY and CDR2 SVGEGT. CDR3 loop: CASSYSGGTYNEQFF. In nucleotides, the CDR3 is TGTGCCAGCAGTTACAGCGGGGGGACATACAATGAGCAGTTCTTC.

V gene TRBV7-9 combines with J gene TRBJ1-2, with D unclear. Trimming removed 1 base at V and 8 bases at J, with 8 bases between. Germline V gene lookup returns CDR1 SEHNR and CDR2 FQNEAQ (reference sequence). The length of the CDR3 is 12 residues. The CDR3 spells CASSLGRGGYTF. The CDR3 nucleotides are TGTGCCAGCAGCTTAGGTCGCGGAGGCTACACCTTC.

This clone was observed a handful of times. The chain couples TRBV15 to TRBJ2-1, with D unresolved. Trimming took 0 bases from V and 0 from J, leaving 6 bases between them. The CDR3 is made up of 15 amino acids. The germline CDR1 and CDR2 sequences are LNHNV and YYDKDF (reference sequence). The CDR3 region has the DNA TGTGCCACCAGCAGAGATGGGGACTCCTACAATGAGCAGTTCTTC. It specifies CATSRDGDSYNEQFF.

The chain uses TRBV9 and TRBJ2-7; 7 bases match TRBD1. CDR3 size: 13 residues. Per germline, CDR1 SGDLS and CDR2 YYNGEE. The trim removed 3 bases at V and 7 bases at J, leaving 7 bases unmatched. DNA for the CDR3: TGTGCCAGCAGCGCGCAGGGGGTTGGGGAGCAGTACTTC. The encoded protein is CASSAQGVGEQYF.

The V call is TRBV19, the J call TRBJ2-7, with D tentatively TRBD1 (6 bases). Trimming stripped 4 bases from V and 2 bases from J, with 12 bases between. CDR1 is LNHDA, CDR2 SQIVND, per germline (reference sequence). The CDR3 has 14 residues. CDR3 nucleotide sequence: TGTGCCAGTAGTAACAGGGACGGAGCCTACGAGCAGTACTTC. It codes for CASSNRDGAYEQYF.

Here the CDR3 reads CASSAQGMGYGYTF. The CDR3 DNA follows: TGTGCCAGCAGCGCGCAGGGGATGGGCTATGGCTACACCTTC. The genes are TRBV2 and TRBJ1-2; D perhaps matches TRBD1 (6 bases). Germline-derived CDR1 and CDR2 are SNHLY and FYNNEI. CDR3 length: 14 amino acids. V lost 6 bases to trimming and J lost 4 bases, with 15 bases between them.

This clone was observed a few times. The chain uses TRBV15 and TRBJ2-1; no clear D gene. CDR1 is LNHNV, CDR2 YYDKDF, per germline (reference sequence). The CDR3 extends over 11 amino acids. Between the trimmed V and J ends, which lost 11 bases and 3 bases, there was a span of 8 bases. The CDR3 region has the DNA TGTGCCCCGGGCATCTACAATGAGCAGTTCTTC. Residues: CAPGIYNEQFF.

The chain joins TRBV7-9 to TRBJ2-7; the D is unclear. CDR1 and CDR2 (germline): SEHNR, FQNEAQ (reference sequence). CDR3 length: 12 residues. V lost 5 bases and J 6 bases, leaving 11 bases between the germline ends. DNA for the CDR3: TGTGCCAGCAGCCTCTCGGGTAGCGAGCAGTACTTC. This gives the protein CASSLSGSEQYF.